The next 21 T cell receptor beta chains were all read from a single sample in a study of cytomegalovirus exposure and HLA in healthy donors. 13 Jbeta primers and 60 Vbeta primers were used for the PCR. The method was immunoSEQ multiplex PCR; TCRdb's version includes in-frame clones alone and lacks a portion of them. The table lists 150,000 or so clones, around 84% of them singletons. The specimen was PBMCs. Receptor source: a man in his forties or fifties in good health and CMV-seropositive.

The V and J genes are TRBV4-3 and TRBJ1-5; maybe TRBD1 (6 bases). The CDR3 sequence is 19 residues long. From germline, CDR1 is LGHNA and CDR2 YSLEER. V gave up 1 base and J gave up 2 bases, with 21 bases separating them. CDR3 sequence: CASSQVVGGLGFGNQPQHF. CDR3 nucleotides: TGCGCCAGCAGCCAAGTCGTAGGGGGATTGGGTTTCGGCAATCAGCCCCAGCATTTT.

The rearrangement joins TRBV15 to TRBJ2-7; 10 nucleotides align to TRBD2. There are 15 residues in the CDR3. The V gene's germline CDR1 is LNHNV and CDR2 YYDKDF (reference sequence). V gave up 1 base and J gave up 4 bases; unmatched junction bases: 4. Here the CDR3 DNA reads TGTGCCACCAGCAGAGCCGGGACTAGCGTTTACGAGCAGTACTTC. Its translation: CATSRAGTSVYEQYF.

This chain uses TRBV5-8 with TRBJ2-7; possibly TRBD1 for D (6 bases). Germline CDR1 reads SGHTS; CDR2 reads YDEGEE. The length of the CDR3 is 12 residues. V lost 6 bases, J lost 3 bases, and 10 bases lay in between. CDR3 sequence reads: CASTQDSYEQYF. Here the CDR3 DNA reads TGTGCCAGCACCCAGGACAGCTACGAGCAGTACTTC.

The V gene is TRBV7-2, the J gene TRBJ2-5; TRBD1 aligns across 7 bases. J lost 5 bases, V lost 5 bases, and 8 bases had no gene match. Germline V gives CDR1 SGHTA, CDR2 FQGNSA. CDR3 length: 14 amino acids. The CDR3 spells CASSLRTGGETQYF. Here the CDR3 DNA reads TGTGCCAGCAGCCTCCGGACAGGCGGGGAGACCCAGTACTTC. Full variable domain (outside the CDR3, taken from reference TRBV7-2 and TRBJ2-5): GAGVSQSPSNKVTEKGKDVELRCDPISGHTALYWYRQSLGQGLEFLIYFQGNSAPDKSGLPSDRFSAERTGGSVSTLTIQRTQQEDSAVYLCASSLRTGGETQYFGPGTRLLVL.

The chain recombines TRBV7-9 with TRBJ2-7, with TRBD1 as a possible D gene (5 bases). Germline V gene data show CDR1 as SEHNR and CDR2 as FQNEAQ (reference sequence). V lost 5 bases to trimming and J lost 6 bases, with 14 bases between them. This CDR3 has 13 amino acids. CDR3 region: CASSPQESGEQYF. The CDR3 DNA reads as TGTGCCAGCAGCCCACAGGAATCGGGCGAGCAGTACTTC.

The V and J genes are TRBV6-6 and TRBJ1-6; unclear D gene. Germline V CDR1 and CDR2: MNHNY, SVGAGI (reference sequence). Trimming took off 6 bases at V and 7 bases at J, with 7 bases between the two ends. The CDR3 is 12 amino acids. CDR3 bases: TGTGCCAGCAGATGGGAGAATTCACCCCTCCACTTT. Protein sequence: CASRWENSPLHF.

The chain is built from TRBV7-9 and TRBJ2-1, with 10 bases matching TRBD2. Trimming at V came to 5 bases and at J to 2 bases, leaving 6 bases not matched to a gene. The length of the CDR3 is 16 residues. The germline CDR1 and CDR2 sequences are SEHNR and FQNEAQ (reference sequence). CDR3: CASSVGSGRAYNEQFF. DNA for the CDR3: TGTGCCAGCAGCGTAGGGAGCGGGAGGGCCTACAATGAGCAGTTCTTC.

V gene TRBV30 combines with J gene TRBJ1-1; tentative D call: TRBD1 (6 bases). Trimming took 3 bases from V and 1 from J, leaving 9 bases between them. The germline gives CDR1 GTSNPN, CDR2 SVGIG (reference sequence). This CDR3 contains 13 residues. The CDR3 bases are TGTGCCTGGAGCGCGGACAGGAACACTGAAGCTTTCTTT. Its protein product is CAWSADRNTEAFF.

As for this clone: A junction boundary mismatches the germline segment, possibly from a read error. The rearrangement links TRBV7-2 to TRBJ1-2, with a tentative D call TRBD1 (6 bases). The CDR3 has 16 amino acids. The germline gives CDR1 SGHTA, CDR2 FQGNSA. CDR3 nucleotide sequence: TGCGCCAGCAGCCAAGACGGAACAGGGATCAACTATGGCTACACCTTC. Protein: CASSQDGTGINYGYTF.

The V and J genes are TRBV6-5 and TRBJ1-1; TRBD1 is a possible D gene (6 bases). The germline CDR1 and CDR2 sequences are MNHEY and SVGAGI. The CDR3 has 14 residues. Trimming took 5 bases from V and 1 from J, leaving 11 bases between them. The chain's CDR3 is CASSLSTGNTEAFF. CDR3 coding DNA: TGTGCCAGCAGTCTCTCGACAGGGAACACTGAAGCTTTCTTT.

This chain uses TRBV19 with TRBJ2-1, with TRBD1 matching 9 bases. The CDR3 length is 15 residues. Per germline, CDR1 LNHDA and CDR2 SQIVND (reference sequence). J lost 6 bases, V lost 5 bases, and 8 bases had no gene match. The CDR3 here is CASSGGQGKVNEQFF. The CDR3 DNA reads TGTGCCAGTAGTGGGGGACAGGGTAAAGTCAATGAGCAGTTCTTC.

J is TRBJ2-7 and V is TRBV6-6; tentative D call: TRBD2 (6 bases). Germline CDR1 MNHNY, CDR2 SVGAGI (reference sequence). Trimming took off 5 bases at V and 7 bases at J, with 15 bases between the two ends. The CDR3 contains 13 residues. CDR3 region: CASSGGKGTEQYF. CDR3 DNA: TGTGCCAGCAGTGGGGGGAAGGGGACGGAGCAGTACTTC.

The chain uses TRBV6-6 and TRBJ1-2; D is perhaps TRBD1 (6 bases). This CDR3 has 13 residues. Trimming took 5 bases from V and 4 from J, leaving 11 bases between them. Germline values: CDR1 MNHNY, CDR2 SVGAGI (reference sequence). Here the CDR3 reads CASSTQGPYGYTF. The CDR3 coding sequence is TGTGCCAGCAGTACGCAGGGGCCCTATGGCTACACCTTC.

This clone was seen just once. The V gene is TRBV5-4, the J gene TRBJ2-5; D remains unclear. Trimming took off 4 bases at V and 3 bases at J, with 10 bases between the two ends. The CDR3 extends over 13 amino acids. Looked up from germline, CDR1 is SGHNT and CDR2 is YYREEE (reference sequence). The CDR3 nucleotides read TGTGCCAGCAGCACTCGACTGGAAGAGACCCAGTACTTC. This codes for CASSTRLEETQYF.

This clone was counted only a few times. The chain couples TRBV7-2 to TRBJ2-2; TRBD2 agrees at 7 bases. Per the germline V gene, CDR1 is SGHTA and CDR2 is FQGNSA. The CDR3 sequence is 15 residues long. The junction had 5 bases not matched to a gene; V was cut back by 5 bases and J by 2 bases. CDR3 nucleotide sequence: TGTGCCAGCAGCACGGGACTAACAAACACCGGGGAGCTGTTTTTT. This gives the protein CASSTGLTNTGELFF.

The chain combines TRBV15 with TRBJ2-7, with 11 positions matching TRBD1. V lost 6 bases to trimming and J lost 2 bases; unmatched junction nucleotides: 6. Germline V gene sequence: CDR1 LNHNV, CDR2 YYDKDF (reference sequence). The CDR3 is 15 amino acids. Written as DNA, the CDR3 is TGTGCCACCAGGGCCGGGACAGGGGGTGCCTACGAGCAGTACTTC. This codes for CATRAGTGGAYEQYF.

The rearrangement uses TRBV7-9 and TRBJ2-1, with D tentatively TRBD1 (6 bases). The CDR3 contains 14 residues. Germline CDR1 reads SEHNR; CDR2 reads FQNEAQ (reference sequence). With 5 bases removed from V and 8 bases from J, the gap between germline ends came to 16 bases. The CDR3 DNA is TGTGCCAGCAGCGAAGGGACAAACCTTGATGAGCAGTTCTTC. Its protein is CASSEGTNLDEQFF.

The V and J genes are TRBV6-5 and TRBJ2-1; maybe TRBD2 (6 bases). The CDR3 has 11 residues. Germline CDR1 and CDR2: MNHEY and SVGAGI. The CDR3 reads CATRGYNEQFF. The CDR3 region has the DNA TGTGCGACTAGAGGGTACAATGAGCAGTTCTTC.

The chain links TRBV28 to TRBJ1-3; 10 nucleotides align to TRBD1. The CDR3 is 17 amino acids. Germline lookup yields CDR1 MDHEN and CDR2 SYDVKM. V trimming: 3 bases; J trimming: 0 bases; junction bases outside the gene matches: 5. The CDR3 sequence is CASSLLTGGYSGNTIYF. The DNA of the CDR3 is TGTGCCAGCAGTTTGCTGACAGGGGGCTACTCTGGAAACACCATATATTTT.

Only a few counts were recorded for this clone. The chain combines TRBV6-5 with TRBJ2-7; D gene ambiguous. V was clipped by 4 bases and J by 2 bases, with 6 bases between them. The germline V gene has CDR1 MNHEY and CDR2 SVGAGI. CDR3 length: 12 residues. CDR3 sequence reads: CASSSSAYEQYF. CDR3 DNA: TGTGCCAGCAGTTCCAGCGCCTACGAGCAGTACTTC.

The chain combines TRBV18 with TRBJ1-1; 7 bases are shared with TRBD1. Germline values: CDR1 KGHSH, CDR2 LQKENI. The CDR3 covers 14 residues. Trimming took 6 bases from V and 3 from J; bases not matched to a gene: 7. The CDR3 region has the DNA TGTGCCAGCTCCTTACAGGGGCAGGACACTGAAGCTTTCTTT. It yields the protein CASSLQGQDTEAFF.